Presented here are 19 T cell receptor beta chains from one specimen sequenced in a study of CD4+ T cells in melanoma. Libraries were prepared by immunoSEQ multiplex PCR; TCRdb keeps only in-frame clonotypes and omits some of them. The table has about 21,000 clones, around 79% seen once; the top ten hold less than 4%. The material sequenced was cells from a culture (not recorded whether cultured in vitro). These receptors were taken from a human donor with melanoma.

The chain employs TRBV6-6 and TRBJ1-5, with D possibly TRBD1 on 5 matching bases. The V end lost 7 bases, the J end lost 6 bases, and 19 bases lay between the germline ends. Germline assignment: CDR1 MNHNY and CDR2 SVGAGI (reference sequence). The CDR3 runs to 15 residues. CDR3 region: CASIGKQGRSQPQHF. DNA for the CDR3: TGTGCCAGCATCGGAAAGCAGGGTAGGAGTCAGCCCCAGCATTTT.

The sample holds a few counts of this clone. V usage is TRBV18 and J usage is TRBJ1-1; 7 nucleotides line up with TRBD1. The CDR3 consists of 18 residues. The junction had 13 bases not matched to a gene; V was cut back by 3 bases and J by 0 bases. Germline lookup yields CDR1 KGHSH and CDR2 LQKENI. In DNA form, the CDR3 reads TGTGCCAGCTCACCGGACAGGTCCGATCGGAAAGTGAACACTGAAGCTTTCTTT. Its translation is CASSPDRSDRKVNTEAFF.

The rearrangement uses TRBV7-9 and TRBJ1-1; D possibly corresponds to TRBD1 (5 bases). The germline V gene encodes CDR1 SEHNR and CDR2 FQNEAQ (reference sequence). The CDR3 runs 14 residues. V was shortened by 6 bases and J by 1 base, with 12 bases between the two germline ends. CDR3 bases: TGTGCCAGCAGACTTAATCAGGGGAACACTGAAGCTTTCTTT. Its translation: CASRLNQGNTEAFF.

The J gene is TRBJ2-5, the V gene TRBV10-3, with D tentatively TRBD2 (6 bases). The CDR3 has 11 residues. The V and J ends lost 8 bases and 2 bases respectively, with 6 bases between them. The V gene's germline CDR1 is ENHRY and CDR2 SYGVKD. CDR3 coding DNA: TGTGCCATCGGGGGGCAAGAGACCCAGTACTTC. Translating it yields CAIGGQETQYF.

The chain couples TRBV5-1 to TRBJ1-5; 9 bases are shared with TRBD1. Losses at the gene ends were 2 bases for V and 6 bases for J; bases not matched to a gene: 3. CDR3 length: 14 residues. Germline V CDR1 and CDR2: SGHRS, YFSETQ. The CDR3 bases are TGCGCCAGCAGCTTACGGACAGGGGTTCAGCCCCAGCATTTT. Protein sequence: CASSLRTGVQPQHF. The full variable domain, its missing parts supplied by reference TRBV5-1 and TRBJ1-5, is KAGVTQTPRYLIKTRGQQVTLSCSPISGHRSVSWYQQTPGQGLQFLFEYFSETQRNKGNFPGRFSGRQFSNSRSEMNVSTLELGDSALYLCASSLRTGVQPQHFGDGTRLSIL.

This chain connects TRBV6-5 to TRBJ2-5, with D perhaps matching TRBD2 (6 bases). V was trimmed by 6 bases and J by 4 bases, leaving 12 bases between them. Germline V gene data show CDR1 as MNHEY and CDR2 as SVGAGI. The CDR3 runs 13 residues. The CDR3 DNA sequence: TGTGCCAGCAGAGCAAGCGGGTTAGAGACCCAGTACTTC. Encoded protein: CASRASGLETQYF.

The chain links TRBV12-5 to TRBJ1-1, with D possibly TRBD1 on 5 matching bases. V lost 9 bases, J lost 3 bases, and 14 bases lay in between. The CDR3 is 13 amino acids. Per the germline V gene, CDR1 is LGHNT and CDR2 is FRNRAP. CDR3 nucleotide sequence: TGTGCTAGCGCCGAGCTGGGGGACACTGAAGCTTTCTTT. It specifies CASAELGDTEAFF.

The chain links TRBV5-1 to TRBJ2-5; D may match TRBD1 or TRBD2 (6 bases each). Germline CDR1 and CDR2: SGHRS and YFSETQ. The length of the CDR3 is 17 residues. V was clipped by 3 bases and J by 0 bases, with 18 bases between them. CDR3 protein: CASSWGAAGSYQETQYF. The CDR3 nucleotides are TGCGCCAGCAGCTGGGGGGCGGCAGGAAGCTACCAAGAGACCCAGTACTTC.

The chain couples TRBV18 to TRBJ1-6; no firm D call. Germline V lookup: CDR1 KGHSH, CDR2 LQKENI. Trimming cost V 6 bases and J 0 bases, with 12 bases left between them. CDR3 length: 16 residues. CDR3 protein: CASSERSSSYNSPLHF. The CDR3 DNA reads TGTGCCAGCTCGGAAAGATCCAGCTCCTATAATTCACCCCTCCACTTT.

The chain employs TRBV6-1 and TRBJ1-1; the match to TRBD1 covers 9 bases. The CDR3 covers 14 residues. V lost 5 bases to trimming and J lost 7 bases; unmatched junction nucleotides: 8. The V gene's germline CDR1 is MNHNS and CDR2 SASEGT. The CDR3 region is CASSLDRGRIEAFF. As DNA, the CDR3 is TGTGCCAGCAGTTTGGACAGGGGCAGGATTGAAGCTTTCTTT.

This clone was observed a single time. The V call is TRBV11-2, the J call TRBJ1-3, with D perhaps TRBD1 (6 bases). The CDR3 length is 16 residues. V lost 1 base, J lost 2 bases, and 12 bases lay in between. From germline, CDR1 is SGHAT and CDR2 FQNNGV. The CDR3 coding sequence is TGTGCCAGCAGCTTAGTTAAGGGGGATGCTGGAAACACCATATATTTT. Protein product: CASSLVKGDAGNTIYF.

The V and J genes are TRBV5-1 and TRBJ2-1; a possible D gene is TRBD1 (6 bases). Germline V CDR1 and CDR2: SGHRS, YFSETQ. Between the trimmed V and J ends, which lost 4 bases and 6 bases, there was a span of 8 bases. The CDR3 covers 12 residues. As DNA, the CDR3 is TGCGCCAGCAGCGAACAGGGCAATGAGCAGTTCTTC. Its protein is CASSEQGNEQFF.

The chain recombines TRBV19 with TRBJ2-7; D remains ambiguous. Germline V gene data show CDR1 as LNHDA and CDR2 as SQIVND (reference sequence). This CDR3 region has 16 residues. The ends were cut back, 1 base at V and 0 bases at J, with 13 bases in the middle. Written as DNA, the CDR3 is TGTGCCAGTAGTATAGCAGACCGCCGACCCTCCTACGAGCAGTACTTC. This gives the protein CASSIADRRPSYEQYF.

V gene TRBV28 combines with J gene TRBJ1-6; D not resolved. CDR3 size: 18 residues. The V end was cut by 3 bases, the J end by 0 bases, with 15 bases between. Germline CDR1 is MDHEN and CDR2 is SYDVKM. The CDR3 DNA sequence: TGTGCCAGCAGTTTGGTGAGGTTATCCAGCTCCTATAATTCACCCCTCCACTTT. Its translation is CASSLVRLSSSYNSPLHF.

The CDR3 sequence is CSVDKGADVLTF. As DNA, the CDR3 is TGCAGCGTTGACAAGGGGGCGGACGTCCTGACTTTC. The chain has TRBV29-1 and TRBJ2-6; 7 bases agree with TRBD1. Germline values: CDR1 SQVTM, CDR2 ANQGSEA. The V gene end was trimmed by 3 bases and the J gene end by 11 bases; junction bases not matched to a gene: 4. The CDR3 has 12 amino acids.

V is TRBV2 and J is TRBJ1-5; 10 bases fit TRBD1. This CDR3 comprises 15 residues. The germline V gene encodes CDR1 SNHLY and CDR2 FYNNEI. V lost 4 bases, J lost 2 bases, and 2 bases stayed unmatched. In nucleotides, the CDR3 is TGTGCCAGCAGTGGACAGGGGGCGGGCAATCAGCCCCAGCATTTT. It translates to CASSGQGAGNQPQHF. Using reference TRBV2 and TRBJ1-5 for the parts outside the CDR3, the full variable domain is EPEVTQTPSHQVTQMGQEVILRCVPISNHLYFYWYRQILGQKVEFLVSFYNNEISEKSEIFDDQFSVERPDGSNFTLKIRSTKLEDSAMYFCASSGQGAGNQPQHFGDGTRLSIL.

The chain couples TRBV11-2 to TRBJ1-1, with D unclear. Between the trimmed V and J ends, which lost 1 base and 8 bases, there was a span of 5 bases. The CDR3 sequence is 11 residues long. CDR1 SGHAT and CDR2 FQNNGV come from the germline V gene. The CDR3 sequence is CASSLGQEAFF. The CDR3 nucleotides are TGTGCCAGCAGCTTAGGGCAGGAAGCTTTCTTT. Full variable domain (rest looked up from reference TRBV11-2 and TRBJ1-1): EAGVAQSPRYKIIEKRQSVAFWCNPISGHATLYWYQQILGQGPKLLIQFQNNGVVDDSQLPKDRFSAERLKGVDSTLKIQPAKLEDSAVYLCASSLGQEAFFGQGTRLTVV.

The rearrangement joins TRBV19 to TRBJ1-4; possibly TRBD1 for D (6 bases). Trimming shortened V by 5 bases and J by 5 bases, and 12 bases separated the two germline ends. CDR1 and CDR2 (germline): LNHDA, SQIVND (reference sequence). There are 14 residues in the CDR3. CDR3 nucleotides: TGTGCCAGTAGTCCACAGGGTCTGAATGAAAAACTGTTTTTT. This translates into CASSPQGLNEKLFF.

The gene calls are TRBV6-1 and TRBJ2-7; the D is unclear. Trimming took 2 bases from V and 4 from J, leaving 9 bases between them. The germline V gene encodes CDR1 MNHNS and CDR2 SASEGT. The CDR3 has 13 amino acids. The CDR3 DNA reads TGTGCCAGCAGTGAACGTAAAGGGTACGAGCAGTACTTC. Translating it yields CASSERKGYEQYF.